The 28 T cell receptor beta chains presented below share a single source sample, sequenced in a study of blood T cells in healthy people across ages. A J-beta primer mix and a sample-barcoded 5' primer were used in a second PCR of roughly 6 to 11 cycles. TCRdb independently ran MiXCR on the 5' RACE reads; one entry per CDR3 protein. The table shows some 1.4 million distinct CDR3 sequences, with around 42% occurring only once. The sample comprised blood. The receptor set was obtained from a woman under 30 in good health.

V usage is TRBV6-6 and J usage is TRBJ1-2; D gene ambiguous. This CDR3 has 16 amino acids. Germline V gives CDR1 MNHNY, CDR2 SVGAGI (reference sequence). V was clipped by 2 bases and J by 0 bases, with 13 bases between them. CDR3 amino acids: CASSYGVFQANYGYTF. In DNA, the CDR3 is TGTGCCAGCAGTTACGGGGTTTTCCAGGCTAACTATGGCTACACCTTC.

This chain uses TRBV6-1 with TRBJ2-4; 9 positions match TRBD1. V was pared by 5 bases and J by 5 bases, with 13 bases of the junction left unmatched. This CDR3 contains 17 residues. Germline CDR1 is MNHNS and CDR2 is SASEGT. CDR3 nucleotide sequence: TGTGCCAGCAGTCTTACGACAGGGGGAGACTGGGAAAACATTCAGTACTTC. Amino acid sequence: CASSLTTGGDWENIQYF.

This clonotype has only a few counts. The CDR3 here is CSVEVLSGSMEDEQFF. The DNA for the CDR3 is TGCAGCGTTGAAGTTTTGAGCGGGAGCATGGAAGATGAGCAGTTCTTC. The chain uses TRBV29-1 and TRBJ2-1; 8 nucleotides align to TRBD2. V lost 1 base, J lost 8 bases, and 13 bases stayed unmatched. The length of the CDR3 is 16 residues. Germline V gene lookup returns CDR1 SQVTM and CDR2 ANQGSEA.

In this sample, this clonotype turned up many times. The CDR3 reads CASSLGWGDRAYGYTF. CDR3 sequence (DNA): TGTGCCAGCAGTTTAGGCTGGGGCGACAGGGCCTATGGCTACACCTTC. This chain connects TRBV27 to TRBJ1-2; 7 bases are a match to TRBD1. Looked up from germline, CDR1 is MNHEY and CDR2 is SMNVEV (reference sequence). The CDR3 totals 16 residues. The J segment lost 4 bases and the V segment lost 2 bases, leaving 10 bases of the junction unmatched.

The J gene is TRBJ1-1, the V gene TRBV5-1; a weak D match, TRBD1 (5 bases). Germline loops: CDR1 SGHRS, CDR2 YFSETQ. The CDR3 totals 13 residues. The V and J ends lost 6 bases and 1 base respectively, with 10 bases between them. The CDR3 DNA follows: TGCGCCAGCACCGCAACAGGGAACACTGAAGCTTTCTTT. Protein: CASTATGNTEAFF. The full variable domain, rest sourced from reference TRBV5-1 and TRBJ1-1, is KAGVTQTPRYLIKTRGQQVTLSCSPISGHRSVSWYQQTPGQGLQFLFEYFSETQRNKGNFPGRFSGRQFSNSRSEMNVSTLELGDSALYLCASTATGNTEAFFGQGTRLTVV.

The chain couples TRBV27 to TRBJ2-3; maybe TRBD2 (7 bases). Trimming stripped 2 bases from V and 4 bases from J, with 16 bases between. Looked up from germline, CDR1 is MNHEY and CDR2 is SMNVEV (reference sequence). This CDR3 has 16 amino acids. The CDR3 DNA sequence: TGTGCCAGCAGTTTACTTTTCGGGGGGCGCGCAGATACGCAGTATTTT. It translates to CASSLLFGGRADTQYF.

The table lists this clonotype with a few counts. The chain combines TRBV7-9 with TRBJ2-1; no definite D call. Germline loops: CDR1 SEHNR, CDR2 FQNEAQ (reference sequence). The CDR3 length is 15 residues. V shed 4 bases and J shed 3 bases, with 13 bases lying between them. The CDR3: CASSSGQPGYNEQFF. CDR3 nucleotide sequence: TGTGCCAGCAGCTCGGGCCAACCTGGCTACAATGAGCAGTTCTTC. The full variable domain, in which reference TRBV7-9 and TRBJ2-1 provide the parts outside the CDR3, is DTGVSQNPRHKITKRGQNVTFRCDPISEHNRLYWYRQTLGQGPEFLTYFQNEAQLEKSRLLSDRFSAERPKGSFSTLEIQRTEQGDSAMYLCASSSGQPGYNEQFFGPGTRLTVL.

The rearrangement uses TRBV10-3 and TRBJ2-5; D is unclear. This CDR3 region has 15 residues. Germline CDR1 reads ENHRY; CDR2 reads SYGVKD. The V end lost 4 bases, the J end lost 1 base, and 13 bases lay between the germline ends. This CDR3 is CAISAVSGPQETQYF. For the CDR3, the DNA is TGTGCCATCAGTGCAGTGTCGGGCCCCCAAGAGACCCAGTACTTC.

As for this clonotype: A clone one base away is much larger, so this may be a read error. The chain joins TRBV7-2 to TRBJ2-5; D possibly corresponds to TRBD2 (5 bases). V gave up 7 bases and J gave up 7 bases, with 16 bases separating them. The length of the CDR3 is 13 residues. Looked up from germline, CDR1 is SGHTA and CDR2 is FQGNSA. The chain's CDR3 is CASTKDGETTQYF. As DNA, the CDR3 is TGTGCCAGCACCAAGGACGGGGAGACGACCCAGTACTTC.

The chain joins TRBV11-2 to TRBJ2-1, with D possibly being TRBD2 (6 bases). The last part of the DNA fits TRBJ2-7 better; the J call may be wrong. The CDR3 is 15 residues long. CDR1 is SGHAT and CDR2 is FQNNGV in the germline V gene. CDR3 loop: CASSLERGSYNEQYF. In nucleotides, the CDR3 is TGTGCCAGCAGCTTAGAGCGGGGCTCCTACAATGAGCAGTACTTC.

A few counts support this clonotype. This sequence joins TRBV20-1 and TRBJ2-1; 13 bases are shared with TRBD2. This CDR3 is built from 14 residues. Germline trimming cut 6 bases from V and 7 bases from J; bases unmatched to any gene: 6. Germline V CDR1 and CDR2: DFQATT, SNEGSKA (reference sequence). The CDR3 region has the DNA TGCAGTGCCCAGGGACTAGCGGGATATAATGAGCAGTTCTTC. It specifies CSAQGLAGYNEQFF.

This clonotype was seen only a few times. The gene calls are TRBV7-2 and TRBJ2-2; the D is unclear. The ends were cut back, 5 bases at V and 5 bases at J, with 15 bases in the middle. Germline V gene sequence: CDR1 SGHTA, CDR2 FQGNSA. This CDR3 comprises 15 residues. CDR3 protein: CASSTRAIGTGELFF. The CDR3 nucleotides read TGTGCCAGCAGCACGCGAGCCATTGGTACCGGGGAGCTGTTTTTT.

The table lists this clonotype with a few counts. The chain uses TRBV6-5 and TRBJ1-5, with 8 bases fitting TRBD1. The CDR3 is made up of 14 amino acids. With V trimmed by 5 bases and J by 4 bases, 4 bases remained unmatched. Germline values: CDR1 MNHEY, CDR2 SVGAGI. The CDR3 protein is CASSRQGRNQPQHF. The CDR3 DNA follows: TGTGCCAGCAGTCGACAGGGGAGGAATCAGCCCCAGCATTTT.

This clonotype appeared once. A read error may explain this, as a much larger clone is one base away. CDR3: CAGSLGADRAGANVLTF. The CDR3 bases are TGTGCCGGCAGCTTAGGGGCCGACAGGGCTGGGGCCAACGTCCTGACTTTC. The chain links TRBV7-8 to TRBJ2-6; 7 positions match TRBD1. The CDR3 totals 17 residues. Germline-derived CDR1 and CDR2 are SGHVS and FQNEAQ.

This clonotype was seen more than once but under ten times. As DNA, the CDR3 is TGTGCCAGCAGTCGGACTGGACTAGGCTACAATGAGCAGTTCTTC. Amino acids: CASSRTGLGYNEQFF. The V gene is TRBV12-3 or TRBV12-4, the J gene TRBJ2-1; TRBD2 agrees at 7 bases. This CDR3 is 15 amino acids long. V was pared by 5 bases and J by 3 bases, with 7 bases of the junction left unmatched.

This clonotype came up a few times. CDR3 sequence (DNA): TGTGCCAGCAGCCAAGGATCGGACGACAATGAGCAGTTCTTC. Translation gives CASSQGSDDNEQFF. The chain joins TRBV3-1 to TRBJ2-1, with no clear D. Trimming pared 1 base from V and 5 bases from J, leaving 9 bases between. The CDR3 runs to 14 residues. In germline, CDR1 is LGHDT, CDR2 YNNKEL (reference sequence).

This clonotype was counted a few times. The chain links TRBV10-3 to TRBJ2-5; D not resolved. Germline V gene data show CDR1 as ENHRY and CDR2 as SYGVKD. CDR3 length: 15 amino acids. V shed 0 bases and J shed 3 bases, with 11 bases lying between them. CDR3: CAISESHGVEETQYF. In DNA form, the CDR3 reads TGTGCCATCAGTGAGTCACATGGGGTGGAAGAGACCCAGTACTTC.

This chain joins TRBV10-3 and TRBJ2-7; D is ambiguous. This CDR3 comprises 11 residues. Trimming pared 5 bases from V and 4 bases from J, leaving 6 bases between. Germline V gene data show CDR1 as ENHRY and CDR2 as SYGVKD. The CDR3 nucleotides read TGTGCCATCAGTAGGGATTACGAGCAGTACTTC. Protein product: CAISRDYEQYF.

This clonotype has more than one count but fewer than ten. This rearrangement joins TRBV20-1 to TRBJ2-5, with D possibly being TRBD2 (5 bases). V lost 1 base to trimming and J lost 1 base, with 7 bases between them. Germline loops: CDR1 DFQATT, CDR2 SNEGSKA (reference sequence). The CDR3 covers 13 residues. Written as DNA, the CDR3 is TGCAGTGCTAGAGGGGAGTTCCAAGAGACCCAGTACTTC. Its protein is CSARGEFQETQYF.

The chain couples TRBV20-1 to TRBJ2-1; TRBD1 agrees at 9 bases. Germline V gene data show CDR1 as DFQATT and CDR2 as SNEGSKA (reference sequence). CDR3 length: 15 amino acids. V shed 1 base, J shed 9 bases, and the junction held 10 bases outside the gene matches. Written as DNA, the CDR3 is TGCAGTGCTAGAGGGACAGGGGTGGGGTACGGTGAGCAGTTCTTC. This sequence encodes CSARGTGVGYGEQFF.

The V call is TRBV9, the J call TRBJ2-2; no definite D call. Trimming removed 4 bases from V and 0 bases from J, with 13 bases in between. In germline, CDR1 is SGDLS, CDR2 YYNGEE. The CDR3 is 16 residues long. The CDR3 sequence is CASSPPMRPNTGELFF. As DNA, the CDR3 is TGTGCCAGCAGCCCCCCTATGCGACCGAACACCGGGGAGCTGTTTTTT.

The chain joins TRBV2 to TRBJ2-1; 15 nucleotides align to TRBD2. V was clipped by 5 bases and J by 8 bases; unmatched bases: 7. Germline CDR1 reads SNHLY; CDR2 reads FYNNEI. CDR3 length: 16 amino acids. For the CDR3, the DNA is TGTGCCAGCAGTCTTGGGACTAGCGGGAGGACGGATGAGCAGTTCTTC. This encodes CASSLGTSGRTDEQFF.

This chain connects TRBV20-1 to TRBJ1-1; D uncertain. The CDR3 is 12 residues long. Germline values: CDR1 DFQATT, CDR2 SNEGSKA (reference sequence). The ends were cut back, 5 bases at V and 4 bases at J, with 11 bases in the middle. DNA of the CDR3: TGCAGTGCTGCCCGGGGAAGCACTGAAGCTTTCTTT. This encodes CSAARGSTEAFF.

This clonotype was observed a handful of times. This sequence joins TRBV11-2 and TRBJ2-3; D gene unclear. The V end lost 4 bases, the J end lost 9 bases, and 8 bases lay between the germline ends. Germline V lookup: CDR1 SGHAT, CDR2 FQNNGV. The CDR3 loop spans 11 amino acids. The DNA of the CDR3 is TGTGCCAGCAGCTCTCATTTGACGCAGTATTTT. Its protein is CASSSHLTQYF.

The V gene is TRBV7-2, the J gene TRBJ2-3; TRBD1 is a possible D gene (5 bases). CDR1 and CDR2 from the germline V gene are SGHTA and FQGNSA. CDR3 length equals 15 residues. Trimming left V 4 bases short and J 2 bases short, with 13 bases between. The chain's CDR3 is CASSSQGFLTDTQYF. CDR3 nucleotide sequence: TGTGCCAGCAGCTCCCAGGGATTTCTCACAGATACGCAGTATTTT.

The CDR3 DNA reads TGTGCCAGCTGTGGGGGACCCGGCCCGGCGGTCGCTGAAGCTTTCTTT. Encoded protein: CASCGGPGPAVAEAFF. The chain recombines TRBV2 with TRBJ1-1, with D possibly TRBD1 on 5 matching bases. The germline CDR1 and CDR2 sequences are SNHLY and FYNNEI. Trimming left V 8 bases short and J 6 bases short, with 25 bases between. The CDR3 sequence is 16 residues long. Full variable domain (remainder filled in from reference TRBV2 and TRBJ1-1): EPEVTQTPSHQVTQMGQEVILRCVPISNHLYFYWYRQILGQKVEFLVSFYNNEISEKSEIFDDQFSVERPDGSNFTLKIRSTKLEDSAMYFCASCGGPGPAVAEAFFGQGTRLTVV.

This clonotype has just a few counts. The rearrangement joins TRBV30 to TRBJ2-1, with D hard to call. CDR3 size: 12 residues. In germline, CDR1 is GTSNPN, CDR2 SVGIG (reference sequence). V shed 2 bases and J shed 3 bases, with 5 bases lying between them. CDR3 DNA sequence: TGTGCCTGGAGTTACAGCTACAATGAGCAGTTCTTC. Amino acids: CAWSYSYNEQFF.

The CDR3 loop reads CATIPGPSARDPTDTQYF. CDR3 sequence (DNA): TGTGCCACCATACCGGGACCAAGCGCCCGGGATCCCACAGATACGCAGTATTTT. This chain connects TRBV6-1 to TRBJ2-3, with D perhaps being TRBD1 or TRBD2 (5 bases each). V lost 10 bases, J lost 2 bases, and 28 bases lay in between. Germline CDR1 and CDR2: MNHNS and SASEGT. There are 18 residues in the CDR3.